This T cell receptor beta chain is from a study of technical replicates of blood from several donors (dated by TCRdb to 2015 to 2018). The library was prepared using the immunoSEQ multiplex PCR assay. As stored in TCRdb, this immuneACCESS dataset retains in-frame rearrangements with V and J assigned. A fraction of the clones does not appear; measured against another copy, unresolved V genes explain less than half of the discrepancy, and the remainder lacks a known reason. The sample has around 70,000 clones on record, about 97% of them singletons. Around 0.29% of the sample is held by the ten biggest clonotypes. The V and J ends are trimmed by 2 bases and 8 bases, leaving 9 bases between them. The CDR3 has 13 amino acids, counting the end cysteine and phenylalanine. Only CDR3 DNA is held: 39 bases, read in frame from base 1. CDR1 and CDR2, looked up from the germline V gene, are MNHEY and SVGAGI.

As for this clone: Its antigen remains unidentified. No much larger clone exists at a distance of one base, and base qualities are not known.

The chain employs TRBV6-5 and TRBJ1-4; no D gene can be assigned with confidence. The material sequenced was T cells isolated from PBMCs. The clonotype was recovered from a human donor in good health. The CDR3 here reads CASSYADEEKLFF. The sequence in DNA is TGTGCCAGCAGTTACGCCGATGAGGAAAAACTGTTTTTT.